Listed here are 26 T cell receptor beta chains from one sample, sequenced in a study of blood T cells in healthy people across ages. With a J-beta primer mix and a sample-barcoded 5' primer, a second PCR ran roughly 6 to 12 cycles. TCRdb reprocessed the 5' RACE reads with MiXCR, giving one entry per CDR3 protein. In the table there are roughly 800,000 distinct CDR3 sequences, more than 45% of which are singletons. The sample taken for sequencing was blood. Source of these receptors: a man aged 25-45 years in good health.

The CDR3 is CASRRFGTSGGREQYF. The CDR3 coding sequence is TGTGCCAGCAGAAGATTCGGGACTAGCGGGGGCCGCGAGCAGTACTTC. The chain couples TRBV6-5 to TRBJ2-7; 14 bases agree with TRBD2. There are 16 residues in the CDR3. Germline V gene lookup returns CDR1 MNHEY and CDR2 SVGAGI. V lost 6 bases to trimming and J lost 6 bases; unmatched junction nucleotides: 10.

This clonotype was recorded a few times. The rearrangement joins TRBV29-1 to TRBJ2-4; TRBD2 agrees at 7 bases. The ends lost 0 bases at V and 1 base at J; junction bases unmatched: 6. The germline V gene encodes CDR1 SQVTM and CDR2 ANQGSEA. The CDR3 length is 16 residues. CDR3 sequence reads: CSVEDWGGTAKNIQYF. CDR3 in DNA: TGCAGCGTTGAAGATTGGGGGGGAACGGCCAAAAACATTCAGTACTTC.

This clonotype was detected only once. The chain joins TRBV3-1 to TRBJ2-1; D may be TRBD2 (6 bases). The CDR3 contains 14 residues. With 4 bases removed from V and 3 bases from J, the gap between germline ends came to 10 bases. Per the germline V gene, CDR1 is LGHDT and CDR2 is YNNKEL (reference sequence). CDR3 DNA sequence: TGTGCCAGCAGCCCCTCGGACTACTACAATGAGCAGTTCTTC. Amino acid sequence: CASSPSDYYNEQFF.

In this sample, this clonotype turned up a few times. The genes are TRBV29-1 and TRBJ1-4, with 9 bases aligning to TRBD1. Per germline, CDR1 SQVTM and CDR2 ANQGSEA. This CDR3 region has 15 residues. The trim removed 2 bases at V and 5 bases at J, leaving 6 bases unmatched. CDR3 DNA: TGCAGCGTTGAAAGTTTCGGACAGGGGAATGAAAAACTGTTTTTT. It yields the protein CSVESFGQGNEKLFF. Complete variable domain (other parts from reference TRBV29-1 and TRBJ1-4): SAVISQKPSRDICQRGTSLTIQCQVDSQVTMMFWYRQQPGQSLTLIATANQGSEATYESGFVIDKFPISRPNLTFSTLTVSNMSPEDSSIYLCSVESFGQGNEKLFFGSGTQLSVL.

This clonotype occurred a few times. CDR3 sequence: CASSSGASGYDEQFF. The CDR3 DNA reads as TGCGCCAGCAGTTCGGGAGCCTCCGGTTACGATGAGCAGTTCTTC. The chain has TRBV5-1 and TRBJ2-1; perhaps TRBD2 as D (6 bases). Germline V gene lookup returns CDR1 SGHRS and CDR2 YFSETQ. The CDR3 contains 15 residues. Trimming removed 5 bases at V and 8 bases at J, with 20 bases between.

The chain is built from TRBV5-1 and TRBJ2-3, with D tentatively TRBD1 (6 bases). From germline, CDR1 is SGHRS and CDR2 YFSETQ. Between the trimmed V and J ends, which lost 4 bases and 1 base, there was a span of 10 bases. The CDR3 has 14 residues. The CDR3 spells CASSTRGGTDTQYF. DNA of the CDR3: TGCGCCAGCAGCACCAGGGGTGGCACAGATACGCAGTATTTT.

This clonotype was counted only a few times. The chain has TRBV5-1 and TRBJ2-1; 8 bases map to TRBD2. This CDR3 is built from 17 residues. J gave up 1 base and V 1 base, and 7 bases lay outside the gene matches. Per germline, CDR1 SGHRS and CDR2 YFSETQ. CDR3 DNA: TGCGCCAGCAGCTTGACGAGCGGGGGTGGTTCCTACAATGAGCAGTTCTTC. It is translated as CASSLTSGGGSYNEQFF.

The chain uses TRBV7-2 and TRBJ2-7; D is perhaps TRBD1 (6 bases). V dropped 3 bases and J dropped 6 bases, with 12 bases sitting between them. Germline V gene lookup returns CDR1 SGHTA and CDR2 FQGNSA. This CDR3 is 13 amino acids long. For the CDR3, the DNA is TGTGCCAGCAGCTTTCAGGGGCAGGGCGAGCAGTACTTC. Its translation is CASSFQGQGEQYF.

The CDR3 region has the DNA TGTGCCAGCAGTGAGAAGGGGGGGGCCCCAAATGAGCAGTTCTTC. It encodes CASSEKGGAPNEQFF. This rearrangement joins TRBV6-4 to TRBJ2-1, with D possibly TRBD2 on 7 matching bases. Germline V lookup: CDR1 MRHNA, CDR2 SNTAGT. CDR3 length: 15 residues. Trimming took 3 bases from V and 7 from J, leaving 16 bases between them.

The rearrangement joins TRBV3-1 to TRBJ1-2; D might be TRBD1 (5 bases). V dropped 7 bases and J dropped 2 bases, with 17 bases sitting between them. The CDR3 is made up of 15 amino acids. The V gene's germline CDR1 is LGHDT and CDR2 YNNKEL (reference sequence). The CDR3 region has the DNA TGTGCCAGCACCGATTCGCCGGGACTGAACTATGGCTACACCTTC. Encoded protein: CASTDSPGLNYGYTF.

This clonotype was seen once. The CDR3 is CASSKPGQGMDTEAFF. The CDR3 DNA sequence: TGTGCCAGCAGCAAACCGGGACAGGGTATGGACACTGAAGCTTTCTTT. The chain employs TRBV21-1 and TRBJ1-1; the listed D gene, TRBD1, was not tested against the DNA. TRBV21-1 is deemed a pseudogene. The CDR3 is made up of 16 amino acids.

CDR3 loop: CASRKLSGGDEQFF. The DNA for the CDR3 is TGTGCCAGCAGGAAACTCAGCGGCGGGGATGAGCAGTTCTTC. The chain employs TRBV11-2 and TRBJ2-1, with D perhaps matching TRBD2 (6 bases). V was shortened by 6 bases and J by 8 bases, with 17 bases between the two germline ends. The length of the CDR3 is 14 residues. Germline V lookup: CDR1 SGHAT, CDR2 FQNNGV.

The V gene is TRBV12-5, the J gene TRBJ2-5; no definite D call. Deletions cut 6 bases from V and 5 bases from J, with 7 bases between. CDR1 is LGHNT and CDR2 is FRNRAP in the germline V gene. The CDR3 contains 11 residues. CDR3 nucleotide sequence: TGTGCTAGTGGCCTTGACGAGACCCAGTACTTC. Translating it yields CASGLDETQYF.

The chain couples TRBV29-1 to TRBJ2-2; D tentatively fits TRBD1 or TRBD2 (5 bases each). Trimming took 5 bases from V and 2 from J, leaving 12 bases between them. Germline V gives CDR1 SQVTM, CDR2 ANQGSEA. The CDR3 runs to 14 residues. The CDR3 bases are TGCAGCGTTACCGGGACGGTCAACACCGGGGAGCTGTTTTTT. Protein product: CSVTGTVNTGELFF.

There are a few counts of this clonotype. V usage is TRBV7-3 and J usage is TRBJ2-4; D unclear. The CDR3 spans 14 residues. Trimming took 4 bases from V and 3 from J, leaving 10 bases between them. In germline, CDR1 is SGHTA, CDR2 FQGTGA. The chain's CDR3 is CASSSESGKNIQYF. CDR3 coding DNA: TGTGCCAGCAGCTCGGAGTCCGGCAAAAACATTCAGTACTTC.

The V call is TRBV12-3 or TRBV12-4, the J call TRBJ1-5; no clear D. The CDR3 is made up of 13 amino acids. With 8 bases removed from V and 2 bases from J, the gap between germline ends came to 10 bases. CDR3 nucleotides: TGTGCCAGCTCGGGTGTGGGCAATCAGCCCCAGCATTTT. Amino acids: CASSGVGNQPQHF.

This sequence joins TRBV3-1 and TRBJ2-1, with D possibly being TRBD2 (6 bases). Germline V gene sequence: CDR1 LGHDT, CDR2 YNNKEL (reference sequence). Trimming pared 3 bases from V and 14 bases from J, leaving 14 bases between. The CDR3 runs 12 residues. CDR3 amino acids: CASSQTDSGEFF. CDR3 nucleotides: TGTGCCAGCAGCCAGACTGACTCGGGGGAGTTCTTC.

This chain links TRBV4-1 with TRBJ2-7; TRBD1 is a possible D gene (6 bases). The CDR3 runs 13 residues. The V gene's germline CDR1 is MGHRA and CDR2 YSYEKL. Trimming took off 4 bases at V and 6 bases at J, with 13 bases between the two ends. CDR3 DNA sequence: TGCGCCAGCAGCCTAGGGACACTGGGCGAGCAGTACTTC. Translating it yields CASSLGTLGEQYF.

This clonotype was counted ten times or more. The V gene is TRBV6-2 or TRBV6-3, the J gene TRBJ2-1, with 7 bases identical to TRBD2. V gave up 8 bases and J gave up 7 bases; unmatched junction bases: 5. The germline V gene encodes CDR1 MNHEY and CDR2 SVGEGT. This CDR3 has 12 residues. CDR3 sequence: CASGRASNEQFF. In DNA, the CDR3 is TGTGCCAGCGGGAGGGCTAGTAATGAGCAGTTCTTC.

V gene TRBV6-6 combines with J gene TRBJ2-1; 10 positions match TRBD2. Germline-derived CDR1 and CDR2 are MNHNY and SVGAGI (reference sequence). V shed 7 bases and J 10 bases; nucleotides not matched to a gene: 4. CDR3 length: 12 residues. CDR3 amino acids: CASKSSGGEQFF. DNA for the CDR3: TGTGCCAGCAAGTCTAGCGGGGGAGAGCAGTTCTTC.

This chain joins TRBV11-2 and TRBJ2-1; TRBD2 matches 9 bases. This CDR3 spans 16 amino acids. The germline V gene has CDR1 SGHAT and CDR2 FQNNGV. The trim removed 5 bases at V and 4 bases at J, leaving 9 bases unmatched. The CDR3 protein is CASSPLRSGRYNEQFF. As DNA, the CDR3 is TGTGCCAGCAGCCCCTTAAGGAGCGGGAGGTACAATGAGCAGTTCTTC. Full variable domain (rest looked up from reference TRBV11-2 and TRBJ2-1): EAGVAQSPRYKIIEKRQSVAFWCNPISGHATLYWYQQILGQGPKLLIQFQNNGVVDDSQLPKDRFSAERLKGVDSTLKIQPAKLEDSAVYLCASSPLRSGRYNEQFFGPGTRLTVL.

The rearrangement joins TRBV5-1 to TRBJ1-1; weak D call: TRBD1 (6 bases). V lost 4 bases and J lost 2, with 15 bases in between. Germline V gene lookup returns CDR1 SGHRS and CDR2 YFSETQ. The length of the CDR3 is 15 residues. The CDR3 is CASSVTGTFNTEAFF. Here the CDR3 DNA reads TGCGCCAGCAGCGTTACAGGGACTTTCAACACTGAAGCTTTCTTT. Combining the CDR3 with reference TRBV5-1 and TRBJ1-1 gives the whole variable domain KAGVTQTPRYLIKTRGQQVTLSCSPISGHRSVSWYQQTPGQGLQFLFEYFSETQRNKGNFPGRFSGRQFSNSRSEMNVSTLELGDSALYLCASSVTGTFNTEAFFGQGTRLTVV.

The rearrangement links TRBV20-1 to TRBJ1-2; D gene unclear. V was pared by 2 bases and J by 2 bases, with 12 bases between. The CDR3 is made up of 14 amino acids. Germline CDR1 DFQATT, CDR2 SNEGSKA (reference sequence). CDR3 amino acids: CSARLINKNYGYTF. CDR3 in DNA: TGCAGTGCTAGACTAATTAACAAAAACTATGGCTACACCTTC.

The chain is built from TRBV29-1 and TRBJ2-3, with 13 bases matching TRBD2. CDR1 SQVTM and CDR2 ANQGSEA come from the germline V gene. CDR3 length equals 15 residues. The V segment lost 6 bases and the J segment 4 bases; nucleotides outside the gene matches: 7. This CDR3 reads CSVGRLAGGADTQYF. CDR3 nucleotides: TGCAGCGTCGGGAGACTAGCGGGGGGCGCAGATACGCAGTATTTT.

The V gene is TRBV6-2 or TRBV6-3, the J gene TRBJ1-1; TRBD1 might be the D (6 bases). The V end lost 4 bases, the J end lost 8 bases, and 20 bases lay between the germline ends. Germline V gene sequence: CDR1 MNHEY, CDR2 SVGEGT. The CDR3 is 15 residues long. CDR3 sequence reads: CASSSIQGMGTEAFF. The DNA of the CDR3 is TGTGCCAGCAGTTCCATCCAGGGGATGGGCACCGAAGCTTTCTTT.

This clonotype was seen only a few times. The chain's CDR3 is CAIRGAVSEQFF. The CDR3 nucleotides read TGTGCCATCAGGGGGGCCGTGTCGGAGCAGTTCTTC. This chain connects TRBV10-3 to TRBJ2-1; tentatively, D is TRBD1 (6 bases). V was pared by 6 bases and J by 10 bases, with 13 bases between. The CDR3 has 12 amino acids. The germline gives CDR1 ENHRY, CDR2 SYGVKD.